The clone carrying this T cell receptor (beta chain) appeared a few times. The antigen is unknown. Carrying unique molecular identifiers, the cDNA also gained a universal primer site through template switching. TCRdb redid the calling of the 5' RACE reads with MiXCR, one entry per CDR3 protein. In the table there are 700,000 or so distinct CDR3 sequences, 8.5% to 9% of which are singletons. Among all donors, each was a healthy Caucasian. These data belong to a study of identical twins. General study findings and limits: Insertions ran lower in abundant cord blood beta clonotypes, though not in memory repertoires.

The CDR3 covers 15 residues. With 3 bases removed from V and 4 bases from J, the gap between germline ends came to 16 bases. CDR1 and CDR2 (germline): MNHEY, SVGAGI. The same sample was also studied in work on yellow fever vaccine responses in identical twins.

This chain joins TRBV6-5 and TRBJ2-7; no clear D gene. The sample was PBMCs. The clonotype comes from a woman aged 18-29 years in good health. As DNA, the CDR3 is TGTGCCAGCAGTTATTCCCCGGTTACGGCGTACGAGCAGTACTTC. Amino acids: CASSYSPVTAYEQYF.